The 24 T cell receptor beta chains reported below all come from one sample, sequenced in a study of T cells in Graves' hyperthyroidism and ophthalmopathy. RNA transcripts gave rise to amplified TCR beta CDR3 regions. An initial round of RT-PCR targeting the TCR CDR3 relied on the HTBI primer set. TCRdb used MiXCR to reprocess the multiplex PCR reads, holding one entry per CDR3 protein. The table has 450,000 to 650,000 distinct CDR3 sequences, 13% to 15% seen once. The sample comprised blood. Every receptor here comes from a woman between 18 and 29 years old with Graves' ophthalmopathy.

This clonotype was found a few times. The chain links TRBV19 to TRBJ2-1, with 7 bases identical to TRBD1. CDR3 length: 14 amino acids. J was trimmed by 3 bases and V by 6 bases; bases with no gene match: 5. Germline V gene lookup returns CDR1 LNHDA and CDR2 SQIVND (reference sequence). This chain's CDR3 is CASRPGQSYNEQFF. CDR3 bases: TGTGCCAGTAGACCGGGACAGAGCTACAATGAGCAGTTCTTC. Full variable domain (missing parts from reference TRBV19 and TRBJ2-1): DGGITQSPKYLFRKEGQNVTLSCEQNLNHDAMYWYRQDPGQGLRLIYYSQIVNDFQKGDIAEGYSVSREKKESFPLTVTSAQKNPTAFYLCASRPGQSYNEQFFGPGTRLTVL.

In its sample, this clonotype was seen many times. The rearrangement uses TRBV6-1 and TRBJ2-3; 7 bases line up with TRBD2. V lost 5 bases and J lost 6; bases outside the gene matches: 11. Germline lookup yields CDR1 MNHNS and CDR2 SASEGT. The CDR3 runs 15 residues. Here the CDR3 DNA reads TGTGCCAGCAGTCAGCGGGAACCCATGGCGGATACGCAGTATTTT. It yields the protein CASSQREPMADTQYF.

J is TRBJ2-1 and V is TRBV7-2, with D tentatively TRBD2 (5 bases). Germline CDR1 and CDR2: SGHTA and FQGNSA. Deletions cut 5 bases from V and 4 bases from J, with 15 bases between. There are 15 residues in the CDR3. As DNA, the CDR3 is TGTGCCAGCAGCCCCCATGGCGGGCGATACAATGAGCAGTTCTTC. The encoded protein is CASSPHGGRYNEQFF.

This clonotype was detected a few times. V usage is TRBV19 and J usage is TRBJ2-7, with a possible D match to TRBD1 (6 bases). Trimming cost V 6 bases and J 6 bases, with 12 bases left between them. Germline CDR1 reads LNHDA; CDR2 reads SQIVND (reference sequence). CDR3 length: 12 residues. This CDR3 reads CASSPDRIEQYF. DNA for the CDR3: TGTGCCAGTAGCCCGGACAGAATCGAGCAGTACTTC.

This clonotype has just a few counts. The gene calls are TRBV4-1 and TRBJ2-4, with D perhaps TRBD1 (5 bases). Germline V CDR1 and CDR2: MGHRA, YSYEKL. Trimming removed 4 bases at V and 2 bases at J, with 24 bases between. CDR3 length equals 19 residues. The CDR3 spells CASSLTQSQGRVTKNIQYF. CDR3 coding DNA: TGCGCCAGCAGCCTAACCCAAAGTCAGGGAAGGGTAACCAAAAACATTCAGTACTTC.

This clonotype has more than one count but fewer than ten. The rearrangement uses TRBV27 and TRBJ2-3; 12 bases are a match to TRBD2. Germline loops: CDR1 MNHEY, CDR2 SMNVEV (reference sequence). The CDR3 runs to 15 residues. Trimming removed 8 bases from V and 6 bases from J; junction bases left unmatched: 9. The CDR3 protein is CASGRTSGAGDTQYF. The CDR3 DNA reads TGTGCCAGCGGTCGGACTAGCGGGGCCGGGGATACGCAGTATTTT.

The CDR3 sequence is CASSTTRYNYEQYF. The CDR3 nucleotides read TGTGCCAGCAGCACGACGCGATATAACTACGAGCAGTACTTC. The chain has TRBV5-5 and TRBJ2-7; D ambiguous. The germline V gene encodes CDR1 SGHKS and CDR2 YYEKEE (reference sequence). V was cut by 4 bases and J by 3 bases, with 14 bases left in between. The CDR3 contains 14 residues.

This chain uses TRBV4-2 with TRBJ2-7, with a weak D call TRBD2 (5 bases). The CDR3 is made up of 16 amino acids. CDR1 is LGHNA, CDR2 YNFKEQ, per germline. V lost 5 bases to trimming and J lost 7 bases, with 24 bases between them. The CDR3, as DNA: TGTGCCAGCAGCTACGAGGGCCTCTCTATGTACAATGAGCAGTACTTC. Translating gives CASSYEGLSMYNEQYF.

This chain joins TRBV20-1 and TRBJ1-2; D ambiguous. The CDR3 loop spans 13 amino acids. Per the germline V gene, CDR1 is DFQATT and CDR2 is SNEGSKA (reference sequence). V was shortened by 0 bases and J by 4 bases, with 9 bases between the two germline ends. CDR3 region: CSAREKGPYGYTF. In nucleotides, the CDR3 is TGCAGTGCTAGAGAGAAGGGTCCCTATGGCTACACCTTC.

For the CDR3, the DNA is TGTGCCAGCAGCTCCTCCGGGACAGGGGAAATACATACGCAGTATTTT. This sequence encodes CASSSSGTGEIHTQYF. The chain recombines TRBV13 with TRBJ2-3; TRBD1 agrees at 10 bases. The CDR3 has 16 amino acids. From germline, CDR1 is PRHDT and CDR2 FYEKMQ (reference sequence). Trimming took 4 bases from V and 7 from J; bases not matched to a gene: 11.

This clonotype was picked up many times. The chain couples TRBV28 to TRBJ1-2, with unresolved D. Trimming removed 0 bases at V and 4 bases at J, with 3 bases between. CDR1 and CDR2 from the germline V gene are MDHEN and SYDVKM. CDR3 size: 12 residues. This CDR3 reads CASSLWGYGYTF. CDR3 nucleotide sequence: TGTGCCAGCAGTTTATGGGGCTATGGCTACACCTTC.

This clonotype was counted at least ten times. The V gene is TRBV6-1, the J gene TRBJ2-1; 8 bases match TRBD1. Per germline, CDR1 MNHNS and CDR2 SASEGT. The CDR3 sequence is 16 residues long. V lost 1 base and J lost 3; bases outside the gene matches: 5. DNA for the CDR3: TGTGCCAGCAGTGAAGACGGGGACAGGTTCTACAATGAGCAGTTCTTC. Its protein product is CASSEDGDRFYNEQFF.

This clonotype was found many times. The genes are TRBV20-1 and TRBJ1-1; the match to TRBD1 covers 9 bases. Germline lookup yields CDR1 DFQATT and CDR2 SNEGSKA (reference sequence). The V and J ends lost 6 bases and 5 bases, in that order; junction bases with no gene match: 10. There are 14 residues in the CDR3. CDR3 DNA: TGCAGTGCAAGGGGGACAGGGAGACGGACTGAAGCTTTCTTT. Its translation is CSARGTGRRTEAFF.

This clonotype appeared a few times. The chain is built from TRBV20-1 and TRBJ1-6; TRBD1 matches at 9 bases. This CDR3 region has 15 residues. Per the germline V gene, CDR1 is DFQATT and CDR2 is SNEGSKA (reference sequence). After removal of 0 bases from V and 10 bases from J, the junction contained 7 bases not matched to a gene. This chain's CDR3 is CSARDTDRGGSPLHF. Here the CDR3 DNA reads TGCAGTGCTAGAGATACGGACAGGGGCGGCTCACCCCTCCACTTT.

This clonotype was detected only a few times. The chain has TRBV7-9 and TRBJ2-1, with 10 bases fitting TRBD2. Germline CDR1 is SEHNR and CDR2 is FQNEAQ (reference sequence). The V segment lost 5 bases and the J segment 6 bases; nucleotides outside the gene matches: 10. The CDR3 is 16 amino acids. The CDR3 loop is CASSPAGGLASNEQFF. CDR3 nucleotides: TGTGCCAGCAGCCCCGCCGGGGGACTAGCGTCCAATGAGCAGTTCTTC.

V gene TRBV5-6 combines with J gene TRBJ2-5; no clear D gene. CDR1 and CDR2 (germline): SGHDT, YYEEEE. The CDR3 loop spans 15 amino acids. The V end lost 6 bases, the J end lost 5 bases, and 20 bases lay between the germline ends. CDR3 nucleotide sequence: TGTGCCAGCAACCTAGTTCCTATGGGTCCGGAGACCCAGTACTTC. This sequence encodes CASNLVPMGPETQYF.

The CDR3 DNA follows: TGTGCCTGGAGTGTACGGACAGGGGGGGACGGCTACACCTTC. It specifies CAWSVRTGGDGYTF. V usage is TRBV30 and J usage is TRBJ1-2; 10 bases are shared with TRBD1. The length of the CDR3 is 14 residues. Germline CDR1 and CDR2: GTSNPN and SVGIG (reference sequence). Trimming cost V 0 bases and J 8 bases; bases outside gene matches: 6.

The CDR3 sequence is CSARGTGLSTNEKLFF. CDR3 bases: TGCAGTGCTAGAGGGACCGGGTTATCAACTAATGAAAAACTGTTTTTT. V gene TRBV20-1 combines with J gene TRBJ1-4; D unresolved. In germline, CDR1 is DFQATT, CDR2 SNEGSKA (reference sequence). V gave up 1 base and J gave up 0 bases, with 12 bases separating them. The CDR3 is made up of 16 amino acids.

This clonotype was found many times. The chain couples TRBV6-1 to TRBJ2-7; no clear D gene. The V end lost 7 bases, the J end lost 2 bases, and 12 bases lay between the germline ends. The CDR3 has 13 residues. The germline gives CDR1 MNHNS, CDR2 SASEGT. CDR3 loop: CASTRLSTYEQYF. Here the CDR3 DNA reads TGTGCCAGCACCCGGCTATCGACCTACGAGCAGTACTTC.

This clonotype has ten or more counts. CDR3 sequence: CASIKELMADTQYF. CDR3 DNA sequence: TGTGCCAGCATCAAGGAGTTGATGGCAGATACGCAGTATTTT. The chain has TRBV2 and TRBJ2-3; unclear D gene. The CDR3 covers 14 residues. V was clipped by 7 bases and J by 4 bases, with 15 bases between them. Germline V gives CDR1 SNHLY, CDR2 FYNNEI.

The chain recombines TRBV12-3 or TRBV12-4 with TRBJ1-1; weak D call: TRBD1 (5 bases). Trimming pared 5 bases from V and 1 base from J, leaving 20 bases between. This CDR3 is built from 17 residues. The DNA of the CDR3 is TGTGCCAGCAGTCGGGACCGCTGGCGGGCGGCGAACACTGAAGCTTTCTTT. Translated, it gives CASSRDRWRAANTEAFF.

With regard to this clonotype: With a much larger clone just one base away, this may be a read error. The chain is built from TRBV20-1 and TRBJ2-7, with unresolved D. The germline V gene has CDR1 DFQATT and CDR2 SNEGSKA (reference sequence). The germline V and J ends were trimmed by 0 bases and 1 base, with 13 bases remaining between them. The CDR3 contains 15 residues. This CDR3 is CSARDGPAPSYEQYF. CDR3 nucleotides: TGCAGTGCTAGAGATGGGCCCGCTCCGTCCTACGAGCAGTACTTC.

This clonotype came up many times. This chain uses TRBV28 with TRBJ2-7, with 13 bases fitting TRBD2. The V and J ends lost 6 bases and 7 bases, in that order; junction bases with no gene match: 12. CDR1 MDHEN and CDR2 SYDVKM come from the germline V gene. This CDR3 has 16 residues. The CDR3 region is CASRDPGTSGTGEQYF. The CDR3 nucleotides read TGTGCCAGCAGGGATCCCGGGACTAGCGGGACCGGGGAGCAGTACTTC.

This clonotype was detected ten times or more. This sequence joins TRBV12-3 or TRBV12-4 and TRBJ1-4; no definite D call. CDR3 length: 15 amino acids. V lost 4 bases, J lost 0 bases, and 9 bases lay in between. CDR3 in amino acids: CASSSHRPTNEKLFF. CDR3 sequence (DNA): TGTGCCAGCAGTTCTCACCGTCCAACTAATGAAAAACTGTTTTTT.